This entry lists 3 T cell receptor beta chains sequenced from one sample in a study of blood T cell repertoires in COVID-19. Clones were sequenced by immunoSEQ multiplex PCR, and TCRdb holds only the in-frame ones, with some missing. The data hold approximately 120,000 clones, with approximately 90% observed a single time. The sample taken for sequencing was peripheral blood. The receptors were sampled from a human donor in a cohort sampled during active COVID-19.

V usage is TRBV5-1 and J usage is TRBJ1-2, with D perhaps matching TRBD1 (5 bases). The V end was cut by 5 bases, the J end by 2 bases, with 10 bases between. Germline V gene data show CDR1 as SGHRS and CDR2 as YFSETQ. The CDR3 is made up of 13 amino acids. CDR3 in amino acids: CASRIRENYGYTF. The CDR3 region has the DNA TGCGCCAGCAGGATCAGGGAAAACTATGGCTACACCTTC.

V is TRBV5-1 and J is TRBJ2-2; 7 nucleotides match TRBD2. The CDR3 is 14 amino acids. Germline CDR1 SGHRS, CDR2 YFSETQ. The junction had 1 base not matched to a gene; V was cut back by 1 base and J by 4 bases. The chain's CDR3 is CASSLSGGTGELFF. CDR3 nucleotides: TGCGCCAGCAGCTTGTCGGGGGGCACCGGGGAGCTGTTTTTT.

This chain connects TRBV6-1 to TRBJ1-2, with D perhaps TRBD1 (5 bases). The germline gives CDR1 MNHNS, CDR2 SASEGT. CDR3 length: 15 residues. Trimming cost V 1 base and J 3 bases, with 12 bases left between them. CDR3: CASSEVWGRHYGYTF. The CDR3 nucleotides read TGTGCCAGCAGTGAAGTTTGGGGCAGGCACTATGGCTACACCTTC.